Listed here are 14 T cell receptor beta chains from one sample, sequenced in a study of shared clonotypes between healthy human individuals. Generated by immunoSEQ multiplex PCR, the TCRdb table keeps only in-frame clones and is missing some. The data hold over 1.4 million clones, with roughly 95% observed a single time. The specimen sequenced was naive CD4+ T cells sorted from blood. As to subset: CD45RA+ positively selected. All receptors derive from a young man in good health.

This sequence joins TRBV7-9 and TRBJ2-5; tentatively, D is TRBD1 or TRBD2 (5 bases each). The CDR3 is made up of 18 amino acids. CDR1 is SEHNR, CDR2 FQNEAQ, per germline (reference sequence). V dropped 0 bases and J dropped 0 bases, with 17 bases sitting between them. In DNA, the CDR3 is TGTGCCAGCAGCTTAGCCCTTGGAAGACGGGACCACCAAGAGACCCAGTACTTC. This gives the protein CASSLALGRRDHQETQYF.

This clone has a single count. This chain links TRBV7-8 with TRBJ2-7; 11 bases agree with TRBD2. Germline V gene lookup returns CDR1 SGHVS and CDR2 FQNEAQ. V lost 4 bases to trimming and J lost 6 bases; unmatched junction nucleotides: 17. The CDR3 runs to 18 residues. CDR3 in DNA: TGTGCCAGCAGCTCCCCACCCCAGGGGCCACTAGCGGGAGCCGAGCAGTACTTC. Translation: CASSSPPQGPLAGAEQYF.

The V call is TRBV2, the J call TRBJ1-1, with D possibly matching TRBD1 (6 bases). The V and J ends lost 6 bases and 4 bases respectively, with 12 bases between them. CDR3 size: 13 residues. The germline CDR1 and CDR2 sequences are SNHLY and FYNNEI. This CDR3 is CASRGTGRTEAFF. CDR3 DNA: TGTGCCAGCAGGGGTACAGGGCGCACTGAAGCTTTCTTT.

About this clone: The same CDR3 also results from other DNA sequences found in this sample. The rearrangement uses TRBV10-3 and TRBJ1-5; D gene unclear. CDR3 length: 13 residues. The germline gives CDR1 ENHRY, CDR2 SYGVKD. With 0 bases removed from V and 5 bases from J, the gap between germline ends came to 5 bases. The DNA for the CDR3 is TGTGCCATCAGTGAGTCCGGGGATCAGCCCCAGCATTTT. Translating gives CAISESGDQPQHF.

In its sample, this clone was seen once. The genes are TRBV9 and TRBJ2-5; D is uncertain. Trimming removed 0 bases at V and 0 bases at J, with 6 bases between. This CDR3 region has 14 residues. Looked up from germline, CDR1 is SGDLS and CDR2 is YYNGEE. The CDR3 DNA follows: TGTGCCAGCAGCGTAGCCGACAACCAAGAGACCCAGTACTTC. It encodes CASSVADNQETQYF.

This chain joins TRBV5-8 and TRBJ1-5; a weak D match, TRBD1 (6 bases). The CDR3 covers 16 residues. CDR1 and CDR2 from the germline V gene are SGHTS and YDEGEE. The ends were cut back, 4 bases at V and 2 bases at J, with 16 bases in the middle. CDR3 sequence reads: CASSDEGGPGNQPQHF. The CDR3 DNA reads TGTGCCAGCAGCGACGAAGGGGGTCCGGGCAATCAGCCCCAGCATTTT.

The V and J genes are TRBV10-3 and TRBJ2-5; 12 nucleotides match TRBD2. CDR1 and CDR2 from the germline V gene are ENHRY and SYGVKD. This CDR3 has 15 amino acids. Trimming removed 7 bases from V and 0 bases from J; junction bases left unmatched: 3. Here the CDR3 DNA reads TGTGCCATCAAAGGGACTAGCGGGTACCAAGAGACCCAGTACTTC. It specifies CAIKGTSGYQETQYF.

The rearrangement links TRBV27 to TRBJ1-5; 8 nucleotides line up with TRBD1. This CDR3 has 15 residues. J was trimmed by 5 bases and V by 5 bases; bases with no gene match: 8. Germline V lookup: CDR1 MNHEY, CDR2 SMNVEV (reference sequence). This CDR3 reads CASSPDRGGDQPQHF. The CDR3 DNA sequence: TGTGCCAGCAGTCCCGACAGGGGTGGGGATCAGCCCCAGCATTTT.

CDR3 DNA sequence: TGTGCCGGCCTGGCAGGGTCTCAGCCCCAGCATTTT. Translation gives CAGLAGSQPQHF. The chain links TRBV9 to TRBJ1-5, with D possibly matching TRBD1 (5 bases). Germline CDR1 is SGDLS and CDR2 is YYNGEE. The CDR3 extends over 12 amino acids. Trimming took off 10 bases at V and 6 bases at J, with 14 bases between the two ends.

This chain uses TRBV6-5 with TRBJ2-7; D is unclear. V was trimmed by 9 bases and J by 3 bases, leaving 18 bases between them. From germline, CDR1 is MNHEY and CDR2 SVGAGI. The CDR3 length is 14 residues. The CDR3 DNA sequence: TGTGCCAGTCAGGCCAGTGGGAAGGTCTACGAGCAGTACTTC. This translates into CASQASGKVYEQYF.

The chain is built from TRBV13 and TRBJ2-1; 7 bases are a match to TRBD2. J gave up 3 bases and V 1 base, and 3 bases lay outside the gene matches. Germline CDR1 is PRHDT and CDR2 is FYEKMQ (reference sequence). The CDR3 sequence is 15 residues long. CDR3 region: CASSLAGGHYNEQFF. The CDR3 DNA sequence: TGTGCCAGCAGCTTAGCGGGAGGACACTACAATGAGCAGTTCTTC.

This clone is a singleton in its sample. V and J are TRBV29-1 and TRBJ1-2, with 8 positions matching TRBD1. After removal of 5 bases from V and 4 bases from J, the junction contained 9 bases not matched to a gene. CDR3 length equals 14 residues. Germline CDR1 SQVTM, CDR2 ANQGSEA. DNA of the CDR3: TGCAGCGTTTCACCGACAGGGGCGCTCTATGGCTACACCTTC. This encodes CSVSPTGALYGYTF.

Details on this clone: Its ends do not fully match the called genes, so a read error is possible. The CDR3 is CASSLGTVERYEQYF. CDR3 DNA sequence: TGTGCCAGCAGCCTAGGGACGGTAGAACGCTACGAGCAGTACTTC. The chain joins TRBV13 to TRBJ2-7; either TRBD1 or TRBD2 may supply D (5 bases each). Germline CDR1 is PRHDT and CDR2 is FYEKMQ (reference sequence). The CDR3 covers 15 residues.

This sequence joins TRBV10-3 and TRBJ1-2, with a weak D call TRBD1 (6 bases). The CDR3 has 12 residues. With 6 bases removed from V and 2 bases from J, the gap between germline ends came to 7 bases. CDR1 ENHRY and CDR2 SYGVKD come from the germline V gene. In nucleotides, the CDR3 is TGTGCCATCAGACAGGGCAACTATGGCTACACCTTC. Encoded protein: CAIRQGNYGYTF.